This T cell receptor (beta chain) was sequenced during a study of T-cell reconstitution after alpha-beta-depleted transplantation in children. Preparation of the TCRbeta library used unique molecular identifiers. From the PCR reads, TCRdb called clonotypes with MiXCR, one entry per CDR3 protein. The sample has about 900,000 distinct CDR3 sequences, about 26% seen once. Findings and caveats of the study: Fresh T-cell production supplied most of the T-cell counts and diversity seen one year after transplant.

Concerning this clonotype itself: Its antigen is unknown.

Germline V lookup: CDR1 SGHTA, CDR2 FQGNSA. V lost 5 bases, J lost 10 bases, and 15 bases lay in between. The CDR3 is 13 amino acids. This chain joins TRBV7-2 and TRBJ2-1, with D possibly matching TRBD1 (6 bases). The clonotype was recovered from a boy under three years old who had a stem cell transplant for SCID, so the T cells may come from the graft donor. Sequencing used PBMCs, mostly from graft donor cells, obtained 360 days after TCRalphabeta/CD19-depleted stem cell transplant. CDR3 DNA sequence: TGTGCCAGCAGCCCGTACAGGGCCCGGGAGCAGTTCTTC. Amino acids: CASSPYRAREQFF.